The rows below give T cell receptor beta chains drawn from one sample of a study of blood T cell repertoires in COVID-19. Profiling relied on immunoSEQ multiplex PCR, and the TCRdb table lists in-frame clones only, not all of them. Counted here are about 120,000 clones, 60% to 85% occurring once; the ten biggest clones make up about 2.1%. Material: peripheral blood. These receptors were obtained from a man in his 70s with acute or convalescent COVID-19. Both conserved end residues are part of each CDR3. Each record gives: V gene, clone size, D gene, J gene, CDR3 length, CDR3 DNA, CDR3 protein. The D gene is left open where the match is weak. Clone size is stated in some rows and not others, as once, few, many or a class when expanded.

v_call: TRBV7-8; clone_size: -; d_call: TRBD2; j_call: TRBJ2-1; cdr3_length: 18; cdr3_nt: TGTGCCAGCAGCGTAGGGCTAGCGGGGGGAAGCTCCTACAATGAGCAGTTCTTC; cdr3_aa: CASSVGLAGGSSYNEQFF
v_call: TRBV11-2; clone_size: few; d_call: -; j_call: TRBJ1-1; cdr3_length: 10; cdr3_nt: TGTGCCAGCAGCCTTAGAAAAGCTTTCTTT; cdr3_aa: CASSLRKAFF
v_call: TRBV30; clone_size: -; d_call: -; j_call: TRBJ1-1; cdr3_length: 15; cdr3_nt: TGTGCCTGGAGTGTACGGCCAGGGTCGAACACTGAAGCTTTCTTT; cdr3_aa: CAWSVRPGSNTEAFF
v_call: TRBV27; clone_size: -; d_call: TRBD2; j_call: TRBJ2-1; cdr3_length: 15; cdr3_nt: TGTGCCAGCAGTTTAACTAGCGGGGGGAAAGATGAGCAGTTCTTC; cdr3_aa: CASSLTSGGKDEQFF
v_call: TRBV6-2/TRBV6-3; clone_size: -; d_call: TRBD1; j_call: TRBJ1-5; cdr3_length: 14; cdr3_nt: TGTGCCAGCAGTTTGGGACAGAACAATCAGCCCCAGCATTTT; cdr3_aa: CASSLGQNNQPQHF
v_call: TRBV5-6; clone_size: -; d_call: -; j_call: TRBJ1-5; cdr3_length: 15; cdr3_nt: TGTGCCAGCAGCTTGGCTGGGAGTTTGAATCAGCCCCAGCATTTT; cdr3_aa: CASSLAGSLNQPQHF
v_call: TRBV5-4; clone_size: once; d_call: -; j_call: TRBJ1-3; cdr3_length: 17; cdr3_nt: TGTGCCAGCAGCTTCGGACAGACCTCGTTACCTGGAAACACCATATATTTT; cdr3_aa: CASSFGQTSLPGNTIYF
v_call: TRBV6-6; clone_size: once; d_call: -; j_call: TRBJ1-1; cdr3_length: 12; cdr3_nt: TGTGCCAGCAGACTCGGGAGGACTGAAGCTTTCTTT; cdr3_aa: CASRLGRTEAFF
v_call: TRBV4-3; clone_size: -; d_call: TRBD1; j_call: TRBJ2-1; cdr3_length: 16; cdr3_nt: TGCGCCAGCAGCCCACGACAGGGGACATCCTACAATGAGCAGTTCTTC; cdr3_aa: CASSPRQGTSYNEQFF
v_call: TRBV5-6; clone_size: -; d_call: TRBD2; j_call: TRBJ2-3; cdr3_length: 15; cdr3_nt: TGTGCCAGCAGCTTGCCACTAGCGGGTGCCGATACGCAGTATTTT; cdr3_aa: CASSLPLAGADTQYF
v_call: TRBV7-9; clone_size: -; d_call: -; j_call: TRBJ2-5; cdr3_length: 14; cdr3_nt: TGTGCCAGCAGCTTAGGACCCGGGGAGGAGACCCAGTACTTC; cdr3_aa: CASSLGPGEETQYF
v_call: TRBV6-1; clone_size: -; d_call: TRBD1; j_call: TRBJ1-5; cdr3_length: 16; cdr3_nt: TGTGCCAGCAGTGGACAGGGGGGGGTGACCAATCAGCCCCAGCATTTT; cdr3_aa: CASSGQGGVTNQPQHF
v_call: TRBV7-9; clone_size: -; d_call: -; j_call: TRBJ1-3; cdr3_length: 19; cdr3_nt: TGTGCCAGCAGCTCCCCCTCAATTTCCACAGGTCGCTCTGGAAACACCATATATTTT; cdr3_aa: CASSSPSISTGRSGNTIYF
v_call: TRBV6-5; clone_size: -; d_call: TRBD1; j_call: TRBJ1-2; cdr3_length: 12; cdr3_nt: TGTGCCAGCAGTTGGACAGGGGGCGGCTACACCTTC; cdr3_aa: CASSWTGGGYTF
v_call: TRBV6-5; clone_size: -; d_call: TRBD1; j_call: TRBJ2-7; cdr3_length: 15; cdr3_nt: TGTGCCAGCAGTTACATTCCGGGACAGGTTTACGAGCAGTACTTC; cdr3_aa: CASSYIPGQVYEQYF
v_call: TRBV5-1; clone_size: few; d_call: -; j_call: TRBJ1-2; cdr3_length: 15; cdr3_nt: TGCGCCAGCAGCCAATCCCGACAGGCTAACTATGGCTACACCTTC; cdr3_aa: CASSQSRQANYGYTF
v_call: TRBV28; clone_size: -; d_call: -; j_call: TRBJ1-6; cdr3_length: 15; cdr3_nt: TGTGCCAGCACGACATCAGGGGCCGGTAATTCACCCCTCCACTTT; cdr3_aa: CASTTSGAGNSPLHF
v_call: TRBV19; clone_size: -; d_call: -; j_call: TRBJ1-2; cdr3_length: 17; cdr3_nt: TGTGCCAGTAGTATAATACGTTCGGCAGGGGAAGGCTATGGCTACACCTTC; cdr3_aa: CASSIIRSAGEGYGYTF
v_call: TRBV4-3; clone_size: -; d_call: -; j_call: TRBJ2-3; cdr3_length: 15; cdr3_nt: TGCGCCAGCAGCCAAGAGCAGGGTGGTTTAGATACGCAGTATTTT; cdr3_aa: CASSQEQGGLDTQYF
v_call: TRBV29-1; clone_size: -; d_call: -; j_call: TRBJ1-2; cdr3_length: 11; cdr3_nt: TGCAGCGTTCAGGGAGGGGATGGCTACACCTTC; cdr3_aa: CSVQGGDGYTF
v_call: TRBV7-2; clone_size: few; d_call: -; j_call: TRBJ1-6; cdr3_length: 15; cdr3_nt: TGTGCCAGCAGCCCCCGGCGGCAGTATAATTCACCCCTCCACTTT; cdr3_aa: CASSPRRQYNSPLHF
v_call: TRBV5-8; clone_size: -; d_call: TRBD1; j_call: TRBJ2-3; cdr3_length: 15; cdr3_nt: TGTGCCAGCAGCCGGGGACAGGCATACACAGATACGCAGTATTTT; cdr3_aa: CASSRGQAYTDTQYF